This record looks at one TCR beta chain sequence and its context. Its antigen remains unidentified. Next came a second PCR, run for about 6 to 12 cycles, which used a sample-barcoded 5' primer along with a J-beta primer mix. A template-switch adaptor containing 12 random nucleotides labeled each cDNA molecule. TCRdb analysed the 5' RACE reads with MiXCR anew, one entry per CDR3 protein. The sample lists more than 700,000 distinct CDR3 sequences, 46% occurring once. This record comes from a study of blood T cells in healthy people across ages. Study-level points and caveats: Roughly linearly, TCR beta diversity per million T cells fell as age increased.

Germline CDR1 reads SGHRS; CDR2 reads YFSETQ. Deletions cut 4 bases from V and 0 bases from J, with 17 bases between. CDR3 length equals 17 residues. The clonotype originates from a man at least 80 years old in good health. Sequenced material: blood. V is TRBV5-1 and J is TRBJ2-1; a weak D match, TRBD2 (5 bases). The CDR3 DNA is TGCGCCAGCAGCCCCTCCTTATGGAGGAGCTCCTACAATGAGCAGTTCTTC. The encoded protein is CASSPSLWRSSYNEQFF. Drawing the rest from reference TRBV5-1 and TRBJ2-1, the complete variable domain is KAGVTQTPRYLIKTRGQQVTLSCSPISGHRSVSWYQQTPGQGLQFLFEYFSETQRNKGNFPGRFSGRQFSNSRSEMNVSTLELGDSALYLCASSPSLWRSSYNEQFFGPGTRLTVL.